The clone carrying this T cell receptor beta chain has a count of ten or more. Its antigen remains unidentified. These data are taken from a study of CD8 T cells in ankylosing spondylitis. Trimming took off 0 bases at V and 7 bases at J, with 18 bases between the two ends. The germline V gene has CDR1 SQVTM and CDR2 ANQGSEA. This CDR3 is 15 amino acids long. Study findings and constraints: Significantly higher representation of disease-linked clones was reported for matched ankylosing spondylitis synovial fluid. Apparently characteristic of ankylosing spondylitis blood was a TCR beta motif (about 8 highly homologous variants). Disease-linked clones bore a CD8+ phenotype and were relatively rare in peripheral blood.

A single record per CDR3 protein comes from TCRdb applying MiXCR to the 5' RACE reads. The sample yields about 240,000 distinct CDR3 sequences, roughly 8% seen once. The receptor was isolated from a female donor with ankylosing spondylitis or in good health (not recorded which). The sequencing sample was made of blood, either unsorted or a sorted T cell fraction (not recorded which). The chain combines TRBV29-1 with TRBJ2-5, with D perhaps TRBD2 (6 bases). CDR3 loop: CSVEDSGLDTGTQYF. CDR3 coding DNA: TGCAGCGTTGAAGATTCGGGACTCGACACAGGGACCCAGTACTTC.